This T cell receptor beta chain appears in the sequencing data of a study of T cell changes during pregnancy in multiple sclerosis. Assay: immunoSEQ multiplex PCR; the TCRdb copy retains only in-frame clones and omits some. The sample has 37,000 or so clones, about 94% seen once. The germline CDR1 and CDR2 sequences are MNHEY and SVGAGI. With 2 bases clipped from V and 4 bases from J, the junction kept 1 base outside the gene matches. This CDR3 spans 13 amino acids. The source is a female donor with multiple sclerosis, enrolled in a pregnancy study. The V gene is TRBV6-5, the J gene TRBJ1-2; 7 positions agree with TRBD1. This specimen was peripheral blood, taken in the third trimester of pregnancy. The CDR3 region has the DNA TGTGCCAGCAGTTACGGGACAGTCTATGGCTACACCTTC. Translated, it gives CASSYGTVYGYTF.